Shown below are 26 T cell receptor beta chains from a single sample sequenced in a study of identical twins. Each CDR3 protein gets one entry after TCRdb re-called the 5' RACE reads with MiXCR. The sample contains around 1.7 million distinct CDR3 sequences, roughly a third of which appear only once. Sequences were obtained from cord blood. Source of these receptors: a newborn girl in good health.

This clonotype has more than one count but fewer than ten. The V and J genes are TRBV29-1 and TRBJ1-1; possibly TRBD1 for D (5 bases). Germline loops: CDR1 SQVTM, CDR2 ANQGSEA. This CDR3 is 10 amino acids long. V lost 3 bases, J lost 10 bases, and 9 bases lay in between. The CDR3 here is CSVEVGGAFF. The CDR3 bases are TGCAGCGTTGAGGTTGGGGGAGCTTTCTTT.

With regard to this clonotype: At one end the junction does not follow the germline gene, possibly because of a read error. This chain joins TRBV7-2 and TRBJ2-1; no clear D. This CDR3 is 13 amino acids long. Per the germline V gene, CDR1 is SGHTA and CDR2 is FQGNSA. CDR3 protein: CASSLRNSNGQFF. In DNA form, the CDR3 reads TGTGCCAGCAGCTTACGTAACTCCAATGGGCAGTTCTTC.

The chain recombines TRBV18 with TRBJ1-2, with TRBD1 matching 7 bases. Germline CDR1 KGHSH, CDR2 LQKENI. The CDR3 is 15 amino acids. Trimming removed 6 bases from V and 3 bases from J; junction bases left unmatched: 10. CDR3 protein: CASSPSRGGDYGYTF. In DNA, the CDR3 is TGTGCCAGCTCCCCATCCCGAGGGGGCGACTATGGCTACACCTTC.

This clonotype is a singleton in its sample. The CDR3 loop is CASSSGGRQPQHF. CDR3 DNA: TGTGCCAGCAGCTCAGGGGGCCGGCAGCCCCAGCATTTT. The chain employs TRBV27 and TRBJ1-5, with 8 bases identical to TRBD1. Trimming cost V 6 bases and J 7 bases; bases outside gene matches: 5. CDR1 MNHEY and CDR2 SMNVEV come from the germline V gene (reference sequence). CDR3 size: 13 residues.

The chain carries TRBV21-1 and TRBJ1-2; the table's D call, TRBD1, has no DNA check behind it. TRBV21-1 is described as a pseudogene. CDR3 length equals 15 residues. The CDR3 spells CASSRIPGQNYGYTF. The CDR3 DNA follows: TGTGCCAGCAGCAGGATACCCGGACAAAACTATGGCTACACCTTC.

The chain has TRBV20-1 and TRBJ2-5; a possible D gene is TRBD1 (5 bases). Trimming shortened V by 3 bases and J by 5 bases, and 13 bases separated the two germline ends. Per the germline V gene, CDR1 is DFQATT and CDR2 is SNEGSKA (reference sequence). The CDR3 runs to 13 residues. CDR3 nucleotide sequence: TGCAGTGCTAGTATGTCAGGGTGGGAGACCCAGTACTTC. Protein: CSASMSGWETQYF.

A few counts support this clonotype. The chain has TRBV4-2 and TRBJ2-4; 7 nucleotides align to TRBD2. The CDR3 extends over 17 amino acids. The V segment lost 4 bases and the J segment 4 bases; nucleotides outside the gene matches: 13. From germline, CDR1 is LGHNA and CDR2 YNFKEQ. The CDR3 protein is CASSPWPAGYQKNIQYF. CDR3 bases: TGTGCCAGCAGCCCCTGGCCAGCGGGGTATCAAAAAAACATTCAGTACTTC.

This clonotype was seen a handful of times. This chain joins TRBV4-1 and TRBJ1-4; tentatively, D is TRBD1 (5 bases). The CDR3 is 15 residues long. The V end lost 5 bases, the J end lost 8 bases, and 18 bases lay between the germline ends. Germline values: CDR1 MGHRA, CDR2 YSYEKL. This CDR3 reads CASSYNRFLKEKLFF. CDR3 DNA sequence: TGCGCCAGCAGCTATAACAGGTTTTTGAAAGAAAAACTGTTTTTT.

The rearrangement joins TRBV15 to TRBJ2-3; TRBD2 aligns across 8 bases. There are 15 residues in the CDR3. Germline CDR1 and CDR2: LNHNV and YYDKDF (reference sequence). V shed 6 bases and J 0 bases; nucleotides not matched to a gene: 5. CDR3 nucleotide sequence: TGTGCCACCAGGGGAAGCGGGGGAAGCACAGATACGCAGTATTTT. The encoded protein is CATRGSGGSTDTQYF.

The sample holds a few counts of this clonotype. The CDR3 reads CASRITGGTDTQYF. CDR3 bases: TGTGCCAGCAGAATTACAGGGGGCACAGATACGCAGTATTTT. This chain joins TRBV6-1 and TRBJ2-3; TRBD1 matches 7 bases. Germline CDR1 reads MNHNS; CDR2 reads SASEGT. J gave up 1 base and V 6 bases, and 4 bases lay outside the gene matches. The CDR3 runs 14 residues.

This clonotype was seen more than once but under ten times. CDR3 DNA sequence: TGCGCCAGCAGCTTCAAGCCCCTCTCCTACGAGCAGTACTTC. It encodes CASSFKPLSYEQYF. The chain links TRBV5-1 to TRBJ2-7, with D unclear. Germline lookup yields CDR1 SGHRS and CDR2 YFSETQ. This CDR3 has 14 amino acids. V dropped 2 bases and J dropped 0 bases, with 9 bases sitting between them.

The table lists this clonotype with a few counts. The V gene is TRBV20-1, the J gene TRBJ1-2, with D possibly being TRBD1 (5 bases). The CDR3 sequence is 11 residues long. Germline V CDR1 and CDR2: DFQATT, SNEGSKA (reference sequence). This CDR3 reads CRGVGFYGYTF. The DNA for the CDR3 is TGCAGGGGGGTCGGCTTCTATGGCTACACCTTC.

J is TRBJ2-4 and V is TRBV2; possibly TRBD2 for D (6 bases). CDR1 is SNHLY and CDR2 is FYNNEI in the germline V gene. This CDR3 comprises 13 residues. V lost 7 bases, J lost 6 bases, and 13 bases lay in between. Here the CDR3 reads CASTGLPLNIQYF. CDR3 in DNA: TGTGCCAGCACGGGACTTCCCCTAAACATTCAGTACTTC. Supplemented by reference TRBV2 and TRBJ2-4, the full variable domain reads EPEVTQTPSHQVTQMGQEVILRCVPISNHLYFYWYRQILGQKVEFLVSFYNNEISEKSEIFDDQFSVERPDGSNFTLKIRSTKLEDSAMYFCASTGLPLNIQYFGAGTRLSVL.

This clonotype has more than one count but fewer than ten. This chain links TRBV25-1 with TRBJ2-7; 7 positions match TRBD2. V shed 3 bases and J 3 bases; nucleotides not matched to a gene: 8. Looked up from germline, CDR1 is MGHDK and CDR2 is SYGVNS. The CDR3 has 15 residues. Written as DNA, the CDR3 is TGTGCCAGCAGTGACACAACGGGAGGTAGCTACGAGCAGTACTTC. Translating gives CASSDTTGGSYEQYF.

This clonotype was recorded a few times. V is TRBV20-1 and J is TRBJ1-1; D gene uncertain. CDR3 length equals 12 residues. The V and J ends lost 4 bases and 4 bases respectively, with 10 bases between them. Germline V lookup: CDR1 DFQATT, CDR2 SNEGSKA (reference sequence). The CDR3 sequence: CSAIVGVTEAFF. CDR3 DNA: TGCAGTGCTATAGTTGGGGTCACTGAAGCTTTCTTT.

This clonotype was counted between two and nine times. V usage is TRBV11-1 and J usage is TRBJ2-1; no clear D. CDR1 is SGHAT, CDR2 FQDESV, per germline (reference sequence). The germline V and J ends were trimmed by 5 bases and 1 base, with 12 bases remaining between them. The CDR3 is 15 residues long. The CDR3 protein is CASSPSAESYNEQFF. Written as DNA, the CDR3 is TGTGCCAGCAGCCCTTCGGCGGAATCCTACAATGAGCAGTTCTTC.

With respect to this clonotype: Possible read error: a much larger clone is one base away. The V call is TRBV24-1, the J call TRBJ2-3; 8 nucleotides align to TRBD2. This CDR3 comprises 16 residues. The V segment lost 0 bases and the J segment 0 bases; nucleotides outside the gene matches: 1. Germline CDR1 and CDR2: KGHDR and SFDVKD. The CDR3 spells CATSDLPSGSTDTQYF. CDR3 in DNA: TGTGCCACCAGTGATTTGCCTAGCGGGAGCACAGATACGCAGTATTTT.

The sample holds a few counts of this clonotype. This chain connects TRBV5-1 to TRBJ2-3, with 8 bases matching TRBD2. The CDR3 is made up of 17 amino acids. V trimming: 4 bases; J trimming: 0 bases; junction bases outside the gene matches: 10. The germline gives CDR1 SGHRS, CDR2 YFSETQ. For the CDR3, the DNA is TGCGCCAGCAGCCCCTCCAGCGGGGGAGCAAGCACAGATACGCAGTATTTT. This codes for CASSPSSGGASTDTQYF.

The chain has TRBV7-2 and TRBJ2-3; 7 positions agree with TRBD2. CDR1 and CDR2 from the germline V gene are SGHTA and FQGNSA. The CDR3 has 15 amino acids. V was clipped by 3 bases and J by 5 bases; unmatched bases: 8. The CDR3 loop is CASSLTAGWGDTQYF. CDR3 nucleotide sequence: TGTGCCAGCAGCTTGACAGCGGGGTGGGGAGATACGCAGTATTTT.

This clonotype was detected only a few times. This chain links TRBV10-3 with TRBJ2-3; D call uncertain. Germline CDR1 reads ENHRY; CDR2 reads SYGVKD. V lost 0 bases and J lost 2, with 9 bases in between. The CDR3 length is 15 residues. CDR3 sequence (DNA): TGTGCCATCAGTGAGTCGGCAGGCACCACAGATACGCAGTATTTT. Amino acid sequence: CAISESAGTTDTQYF.

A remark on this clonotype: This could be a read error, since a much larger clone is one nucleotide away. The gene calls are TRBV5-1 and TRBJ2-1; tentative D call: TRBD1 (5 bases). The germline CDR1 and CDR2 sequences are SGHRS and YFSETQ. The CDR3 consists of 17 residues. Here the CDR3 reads CASSPGHLGNSYNVQFF. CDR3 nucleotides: TGCGCCAGCAGCCCAGGGCACCTCGGAAACTCCTACAATGTGCAGTTCTTC.

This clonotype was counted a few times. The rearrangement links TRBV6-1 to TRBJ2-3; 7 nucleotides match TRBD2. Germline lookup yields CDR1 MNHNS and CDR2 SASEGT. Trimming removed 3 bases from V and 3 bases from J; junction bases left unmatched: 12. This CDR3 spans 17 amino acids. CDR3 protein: CASSDSHRREITDTQYF. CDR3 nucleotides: TGTGCCAGCAGTGACAGTCACAGGCGGGAGATTACAGATACGCAGTATTTT.

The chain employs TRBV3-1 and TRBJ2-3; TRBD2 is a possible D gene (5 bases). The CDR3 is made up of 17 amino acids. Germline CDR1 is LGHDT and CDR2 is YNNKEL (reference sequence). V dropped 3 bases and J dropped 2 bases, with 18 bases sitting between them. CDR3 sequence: CASSHWYRGIHTDTQYF. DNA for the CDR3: TGTGCCAGCAGCCATTGGTATAGAGGGATCCACACAGATACGCAGTATTTT.

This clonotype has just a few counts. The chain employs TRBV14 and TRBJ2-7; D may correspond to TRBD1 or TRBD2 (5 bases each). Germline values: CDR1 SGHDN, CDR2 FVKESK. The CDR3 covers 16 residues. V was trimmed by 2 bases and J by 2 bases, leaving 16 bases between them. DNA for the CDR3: TGTGCCAGCAGCCAAAGTACCTTAAGGGACGCCTACGAGCAGTACTTC. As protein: CASSQSTLRDAYEQYF.

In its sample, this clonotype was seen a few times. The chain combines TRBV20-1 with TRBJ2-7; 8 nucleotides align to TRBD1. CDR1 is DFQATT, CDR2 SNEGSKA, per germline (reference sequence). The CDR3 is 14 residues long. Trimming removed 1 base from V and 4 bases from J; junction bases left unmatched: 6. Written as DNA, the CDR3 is TGCAGTGCTAGAGCCTCAGGGGGCTGGTACGAGCAGTACTTC. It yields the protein CSARASGGWYEQYF.

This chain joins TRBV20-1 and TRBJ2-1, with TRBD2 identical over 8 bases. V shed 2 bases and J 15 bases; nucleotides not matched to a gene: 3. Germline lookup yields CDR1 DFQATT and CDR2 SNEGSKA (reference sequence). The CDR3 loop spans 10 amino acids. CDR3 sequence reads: CSARPGGGFF. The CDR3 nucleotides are TGCAGTGCTAGACCGGGAGGGGGGTTCTTC.